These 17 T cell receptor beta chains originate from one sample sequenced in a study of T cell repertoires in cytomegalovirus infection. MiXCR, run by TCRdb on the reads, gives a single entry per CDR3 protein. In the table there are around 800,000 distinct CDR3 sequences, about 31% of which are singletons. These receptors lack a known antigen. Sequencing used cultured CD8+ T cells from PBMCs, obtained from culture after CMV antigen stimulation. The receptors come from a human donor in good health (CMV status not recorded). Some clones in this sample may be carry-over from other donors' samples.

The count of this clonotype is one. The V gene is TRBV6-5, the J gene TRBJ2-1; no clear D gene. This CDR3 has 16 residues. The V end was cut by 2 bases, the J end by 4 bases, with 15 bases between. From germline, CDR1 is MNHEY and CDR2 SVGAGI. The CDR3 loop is CASSYVSDIPYNEQFF. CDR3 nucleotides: TGTGCCAGCAGTTACGTATCAGACATCCCTTACAATGAGCAGTTCTTC.

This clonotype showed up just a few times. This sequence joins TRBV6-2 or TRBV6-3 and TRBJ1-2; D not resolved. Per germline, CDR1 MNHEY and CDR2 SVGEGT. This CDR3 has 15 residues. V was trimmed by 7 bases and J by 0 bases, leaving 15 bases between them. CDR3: CASNSYGGANYGYTF. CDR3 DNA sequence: TGTGCCAGCAATAGTTACGGCGGGGCTAACTATGGCTACACCTTC.

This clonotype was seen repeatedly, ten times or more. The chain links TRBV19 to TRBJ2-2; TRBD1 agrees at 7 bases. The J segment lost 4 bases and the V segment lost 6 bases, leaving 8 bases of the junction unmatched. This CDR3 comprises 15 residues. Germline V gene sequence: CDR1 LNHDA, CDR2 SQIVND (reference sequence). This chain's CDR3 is CASSGQVELTGELFF. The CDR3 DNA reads TGTGCCAGTAGCGGACAGGTGGAGCTCACCGGGGAGCTGTTTTTT.

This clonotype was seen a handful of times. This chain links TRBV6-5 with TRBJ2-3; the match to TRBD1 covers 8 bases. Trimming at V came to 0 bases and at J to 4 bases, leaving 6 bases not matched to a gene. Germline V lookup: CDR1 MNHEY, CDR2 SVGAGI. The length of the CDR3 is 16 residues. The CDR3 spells CASSYSTLQGADTQYF. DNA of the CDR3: TGTGCCAGCAGTTACTCGACGCTACAGGGGGCAGATACGCAGTATTTT.

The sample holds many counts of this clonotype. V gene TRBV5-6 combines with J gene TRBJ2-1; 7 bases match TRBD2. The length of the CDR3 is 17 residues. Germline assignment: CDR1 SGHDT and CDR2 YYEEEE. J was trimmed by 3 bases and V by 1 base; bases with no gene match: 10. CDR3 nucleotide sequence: TGTGCCAGCAGCTTGAGTATCGGGGACTACCTCTACAATGAGCAGTTCTTC. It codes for CASSLSIGDYLYNEQFF.

The CDR3 loop reads CASSLETGYEQYV. CDR3 coding DNA: TGTGCCAGCAGCCTAGAGACAGGCTACGAGCAGTACGTC. The V gene is TRBV11-1, the J gene TRBJ2-7, with D possibly matching TRBD1 (6 bases). Trimming shortened V by 5 bases and J by 3 bases, and 11 bases separated the two germline ends. Germline CDR1 and CDR2: SGHAT and FQDESV (reference sequence). The CDR3 totals 13 residues.

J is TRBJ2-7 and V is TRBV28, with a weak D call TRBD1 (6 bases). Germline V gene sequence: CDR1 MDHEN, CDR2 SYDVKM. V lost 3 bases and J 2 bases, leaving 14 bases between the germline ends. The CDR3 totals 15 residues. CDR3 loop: CASSFRTVSTYEQYV. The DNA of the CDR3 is TGTGCCAGCAGTTTCAGGACAGTGAGTACCTACGAGCAGTACGTC.

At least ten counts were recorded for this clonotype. CDR3 region: CASSLHAGQETQYF. CDR3 nucleotide sequence: TGTGCCAGCAGCTTACATGCAGGGCAAGAGACCCAGTACTTC. This chain uses TRBV7-2 with TRBJ2-5; TRBD1 might be the D (5 bases). CDR3 length: 14 amino acids. V gave up 2 bases and J gave up 2 bases, with 9 bases separating them. From germline, CDR1 is SGHTA and CDR2 FQGNSA.

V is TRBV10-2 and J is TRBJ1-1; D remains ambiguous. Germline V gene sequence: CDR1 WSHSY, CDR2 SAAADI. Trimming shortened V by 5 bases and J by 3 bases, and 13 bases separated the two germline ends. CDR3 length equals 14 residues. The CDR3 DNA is TGCGCCAGCAGTACGGGTTCTGAGTACACTGAAGCTTTCTTT. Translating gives CASSTGSEYTEAFF.

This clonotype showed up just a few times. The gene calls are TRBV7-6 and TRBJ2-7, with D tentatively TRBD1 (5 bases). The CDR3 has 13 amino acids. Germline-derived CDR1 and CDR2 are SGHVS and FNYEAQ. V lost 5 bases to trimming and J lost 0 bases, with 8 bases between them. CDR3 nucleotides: TGTGCCAGCAGCCCAGGGATCTCCTACGAGCAGTACGTC. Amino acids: CASSPGISYEQYV.

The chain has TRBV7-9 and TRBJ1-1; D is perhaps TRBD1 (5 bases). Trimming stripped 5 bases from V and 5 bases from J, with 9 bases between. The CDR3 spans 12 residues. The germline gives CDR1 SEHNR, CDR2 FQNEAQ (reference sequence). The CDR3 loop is CASSKTETEAFF. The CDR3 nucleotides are TGTGCCAGCAGCAAGACAGAGACTGAAGCTTTCTTT.

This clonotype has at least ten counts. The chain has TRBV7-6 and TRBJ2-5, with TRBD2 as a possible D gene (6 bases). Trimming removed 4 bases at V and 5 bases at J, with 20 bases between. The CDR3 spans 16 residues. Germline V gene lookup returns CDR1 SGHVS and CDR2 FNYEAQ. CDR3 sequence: CASSSGGEGVKETQYF. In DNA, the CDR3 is TGTGCCAGCAGCTCAGGCGGGGAAGGGGTGAAGGAGACCCAGTACTTC.

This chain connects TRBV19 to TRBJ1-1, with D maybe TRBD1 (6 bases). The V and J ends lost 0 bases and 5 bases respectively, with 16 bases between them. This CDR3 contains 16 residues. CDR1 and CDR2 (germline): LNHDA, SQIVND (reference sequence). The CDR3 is CASSIDPWGARTEAFF. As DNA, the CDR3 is TGTGCCAGTAGTATAGACCCCTGGGGGGCAAGAACTGAAGCTTTCTTT.

CDR3 DNA: TGTGCCAGCAGCCAACCCCCCAGGGTCTACGAGCAGTACGTC. It yields the protein CASSQPPRVYEQYV. The chain combines TRBV7-4 with TRBJ2-7; a weak D match, TRBD1 (5 bases). CDR1 and CDR2 (germline): SGHVT, SQSDAQ. V gave up 5 bases and J gave up 3 bases, with 14 bases separating them. This CDR3 spans 14 amino acids.

The CDR3 protein is CASSERTGSSYEQYF. The DNA for the CDR3 is TGTGCCAGCAGTGAAAGGACAGGTAGCTCCTACGAGCAGTACTTC. V and J are TRBV6-1 and TRBJ2-7; 7 bases are shared with TRBD1. The CDR3 consists of 15 residues. V was clipped by 2 bases and J by 0 bases; unmatched bases: 4. CDR1 is MNHNS and CDR2 is SASEGT in the germline V gene.

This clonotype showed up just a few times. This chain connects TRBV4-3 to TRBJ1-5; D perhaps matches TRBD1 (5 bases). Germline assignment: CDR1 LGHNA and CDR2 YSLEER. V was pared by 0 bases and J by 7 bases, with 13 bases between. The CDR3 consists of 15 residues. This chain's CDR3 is CASSQDRGSGQPQHF. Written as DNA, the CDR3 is TGCGCCAGCAGCCAAGATCGGGGGTCTGGGCAGCCCCAGCATTTT.

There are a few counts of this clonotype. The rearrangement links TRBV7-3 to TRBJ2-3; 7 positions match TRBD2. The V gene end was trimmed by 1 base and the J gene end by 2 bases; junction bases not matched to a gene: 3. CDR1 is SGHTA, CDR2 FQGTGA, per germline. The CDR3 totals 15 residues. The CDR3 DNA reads TGTGCCAGCAGCTTAAACCTAGCGGACACAGATACGCAGTATTTT. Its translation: CASSLNLADTDTQYF.